This TCR beta chain was identified during a study of shared clonotypes between healthy human individuals. Profiled with immunoSEQ multiplex PCR; TCRdb holds only in-frame clones, not every one. This repertoire shows approximately 500,000 clones, roughly 85% found once; its top ten account for around an eighth. In germline, CDR1 is LGHNA, CDR2 YNFKEQ. Trimming left V 5 bases short and J 8 bases short, with 12 bases between. The CDR3 length is 13 residues. The TCR comes from a woman between 35 and 50 years old in good health. Some clones in this sample may be carry-over from other donors' samples. The rearrangement joins TRBV4-2 to TRBJ1-4; unclear D gene. Material: PBMCs. CDR3 DNA: TGTGCCAGCAGCTTGGCAACAGAAGAAAAACTGTTTTTT. It encodes CASSLATEEKLFF.